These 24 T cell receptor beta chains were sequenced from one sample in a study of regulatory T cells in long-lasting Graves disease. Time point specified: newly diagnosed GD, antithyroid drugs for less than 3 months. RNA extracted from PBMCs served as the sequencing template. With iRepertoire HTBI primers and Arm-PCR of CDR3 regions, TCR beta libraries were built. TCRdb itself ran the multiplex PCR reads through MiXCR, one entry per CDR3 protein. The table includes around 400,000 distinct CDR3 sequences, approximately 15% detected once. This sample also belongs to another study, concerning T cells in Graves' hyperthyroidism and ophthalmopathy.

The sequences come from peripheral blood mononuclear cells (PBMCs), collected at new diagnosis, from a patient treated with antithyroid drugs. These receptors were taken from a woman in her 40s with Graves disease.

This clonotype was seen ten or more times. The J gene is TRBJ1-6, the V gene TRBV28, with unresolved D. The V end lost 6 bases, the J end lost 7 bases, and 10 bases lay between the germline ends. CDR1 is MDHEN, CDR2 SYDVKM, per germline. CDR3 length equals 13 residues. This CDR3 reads CASRATINSPLHF. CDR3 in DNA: TGTGCCAGCAGGGCCACTATAAATTCACCCCTCCACTTT.

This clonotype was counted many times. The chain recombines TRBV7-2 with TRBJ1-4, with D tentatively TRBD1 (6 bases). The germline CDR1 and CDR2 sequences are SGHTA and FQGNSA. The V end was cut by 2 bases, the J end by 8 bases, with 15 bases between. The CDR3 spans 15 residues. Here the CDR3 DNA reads TGTGCCAGCAGCTTACGGGGCAAGAGGGGGGAAAAACTGTTTTTT. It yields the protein CASSLRGKRGEKLFF. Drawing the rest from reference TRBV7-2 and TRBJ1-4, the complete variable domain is GAGVSQSPSNKVTEKGKDVELRCDPISGHTALYWYRQSLGQGLEFLIYFQGNSAPDKSGLPSDRFSAERTGGSVSTLTIQRTQQEDSAVYLCASSLRGKRGEKLFFGSGTQLSVL.

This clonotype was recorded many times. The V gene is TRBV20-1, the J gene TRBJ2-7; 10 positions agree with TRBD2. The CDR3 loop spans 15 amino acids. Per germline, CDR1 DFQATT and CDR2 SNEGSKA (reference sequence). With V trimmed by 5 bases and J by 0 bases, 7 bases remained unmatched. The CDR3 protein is CSALPGLANSYEQYF. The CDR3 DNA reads TGCAGTGCTCTACCGGGACTAGCGAACTCCTACGAGCAGTACTTC.

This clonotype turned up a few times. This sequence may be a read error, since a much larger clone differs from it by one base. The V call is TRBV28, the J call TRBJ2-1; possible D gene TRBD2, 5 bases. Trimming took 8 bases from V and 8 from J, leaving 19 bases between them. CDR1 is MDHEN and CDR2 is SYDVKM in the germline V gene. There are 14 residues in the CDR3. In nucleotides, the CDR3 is TGTGCCAGCTCCCCGACCAGCGGAATCGATGAGCAGTTCTTC. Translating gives CASSPTSGIDEQFF. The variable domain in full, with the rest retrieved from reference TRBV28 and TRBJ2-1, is DVKVTQSSRYLVKRTGEKVFLECVQDMDHENMFWYRQDPGLGLRLIYFSYDVKMKEKGDIPEGYSVSREKKERFSLILESASTNQTSMYLCASSPTSGIDEQFFGPGTRLTVL.

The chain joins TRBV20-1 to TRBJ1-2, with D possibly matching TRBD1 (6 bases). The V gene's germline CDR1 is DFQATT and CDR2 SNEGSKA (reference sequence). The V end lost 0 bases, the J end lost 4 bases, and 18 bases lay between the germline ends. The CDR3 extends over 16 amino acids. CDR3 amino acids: CSARDQRTARSYGYTF. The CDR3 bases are TGCAGTGCTAGAGACCAACGGACAGCCAGGAGCTATGGCTACACCTTC.

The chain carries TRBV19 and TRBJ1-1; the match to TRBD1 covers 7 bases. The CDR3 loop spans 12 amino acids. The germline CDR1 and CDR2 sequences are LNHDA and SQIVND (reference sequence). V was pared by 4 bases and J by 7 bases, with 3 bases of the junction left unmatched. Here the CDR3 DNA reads TGTGCCAGTAGTAACCGGGACAGTGAAGCTTTCTTT. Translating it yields CASSNRDSEAFF.

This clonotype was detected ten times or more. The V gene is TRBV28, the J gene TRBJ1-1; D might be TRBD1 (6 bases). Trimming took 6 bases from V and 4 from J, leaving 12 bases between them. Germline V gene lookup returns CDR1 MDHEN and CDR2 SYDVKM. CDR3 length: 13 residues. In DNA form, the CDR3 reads TGTGCCAGCAGGGGTACAGGGAGCACTGAAGCTTTCTTT. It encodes CASRGTGSTEAFF.

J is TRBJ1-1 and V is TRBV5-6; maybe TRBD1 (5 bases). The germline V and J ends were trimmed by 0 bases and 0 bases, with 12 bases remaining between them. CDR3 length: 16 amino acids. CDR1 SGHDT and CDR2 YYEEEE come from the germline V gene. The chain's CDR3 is CASSLGPGFMNTEAFF. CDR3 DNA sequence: TGTGCCAGCAGCTTGGGACCAGGGTTCATGAACACTGAAGCTTTCTTT.

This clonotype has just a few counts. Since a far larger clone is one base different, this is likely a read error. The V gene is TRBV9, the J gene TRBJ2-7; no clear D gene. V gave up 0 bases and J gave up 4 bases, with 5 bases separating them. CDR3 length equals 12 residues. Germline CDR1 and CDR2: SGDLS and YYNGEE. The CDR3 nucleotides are TGTGCCAGCAGCGTAGACCATTACGAGCAGTACTTC. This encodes CASSVDHYEQYF.

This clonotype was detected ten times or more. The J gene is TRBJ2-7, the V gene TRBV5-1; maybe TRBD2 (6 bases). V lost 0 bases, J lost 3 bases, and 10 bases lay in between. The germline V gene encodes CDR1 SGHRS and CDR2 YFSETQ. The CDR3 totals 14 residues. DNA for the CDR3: TGCGCCAGCAGCTTGGGACTAGACTACTACGAGCAGTACTTC. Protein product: CASSLGLDYYEQYF.

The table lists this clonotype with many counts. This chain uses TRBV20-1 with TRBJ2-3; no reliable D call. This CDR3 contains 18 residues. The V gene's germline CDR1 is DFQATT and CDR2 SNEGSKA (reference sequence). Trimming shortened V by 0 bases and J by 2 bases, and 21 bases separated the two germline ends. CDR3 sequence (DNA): TGCAGTGCTAGAGACGTACAGATCGGAAGCATCCACACAGATACGCAGTATTTT. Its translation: CSARDVQIGSIHTDTQYF.

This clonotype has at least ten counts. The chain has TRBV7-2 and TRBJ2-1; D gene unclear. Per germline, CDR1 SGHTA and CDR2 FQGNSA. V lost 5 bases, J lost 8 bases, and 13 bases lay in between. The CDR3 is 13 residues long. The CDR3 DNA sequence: TGTGCCAGCAGCCCCCCCTCCTTCGATGAGCAGTTCTTC. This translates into CASSPPSFDEQFF.

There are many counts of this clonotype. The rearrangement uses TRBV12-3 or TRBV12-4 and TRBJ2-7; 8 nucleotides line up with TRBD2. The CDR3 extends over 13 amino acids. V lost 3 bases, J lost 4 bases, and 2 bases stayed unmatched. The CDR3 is CASSLGLEYEQYF. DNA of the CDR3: TGTGCCAGCAGTTTGGGACTAGAGTACGAGCAGTACTTC.

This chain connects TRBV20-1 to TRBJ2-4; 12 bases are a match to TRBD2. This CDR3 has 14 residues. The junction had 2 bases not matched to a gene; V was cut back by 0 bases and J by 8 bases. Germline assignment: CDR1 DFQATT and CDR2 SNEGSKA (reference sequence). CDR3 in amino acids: CSAREASGGDIQYF. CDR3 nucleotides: TGCAGTGCTAGAGAGGCTAGCGGGGGGGACATTCAGTACTTC.

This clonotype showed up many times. The CDR3 nucleotides are TGTGCCTGGAGTCTAGATGGTGAGCAGTTCTTC. It specifies CAWSLDGEQFF. The rearrangement joins TRBV30 to TRBJ2-1; no firm D call. Trimming left V 2 bases short and J 9 bases short, with 8 bases between. The CDR3 runs 11 residues. Germline assignment: CDR1 GTSNPN and CDR2 SVGIG (reference sequence).

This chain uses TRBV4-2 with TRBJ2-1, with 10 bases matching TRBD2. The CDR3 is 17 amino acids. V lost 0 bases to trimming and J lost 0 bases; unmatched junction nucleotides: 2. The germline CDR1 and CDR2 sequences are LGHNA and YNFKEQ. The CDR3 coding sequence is TGTGCCAGCAGCCAAGAGAGACTAGCGGGCTCCTACAATGAGCAGTTCTTC. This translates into CASSQERLAGSYNEQFF.

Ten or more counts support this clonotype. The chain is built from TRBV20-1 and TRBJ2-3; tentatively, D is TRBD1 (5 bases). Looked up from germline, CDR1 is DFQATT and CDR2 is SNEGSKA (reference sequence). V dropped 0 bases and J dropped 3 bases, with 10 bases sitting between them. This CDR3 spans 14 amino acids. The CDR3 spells CSARDRARTDTQYF. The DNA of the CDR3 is TGCAGTGCTAGAGACAGGGCGAGGACAGATACGCAGTATTTT.

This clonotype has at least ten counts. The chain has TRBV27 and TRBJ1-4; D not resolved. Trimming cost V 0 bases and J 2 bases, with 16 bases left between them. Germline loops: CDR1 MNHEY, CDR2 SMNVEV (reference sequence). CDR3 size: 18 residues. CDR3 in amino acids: CASSLSAGEGLTNEKLFF. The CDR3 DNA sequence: TGTGCCAGCAGTTTATCGGCAGGTGAAGGGCTCACTAATGAAAAACTGTTTTTT.

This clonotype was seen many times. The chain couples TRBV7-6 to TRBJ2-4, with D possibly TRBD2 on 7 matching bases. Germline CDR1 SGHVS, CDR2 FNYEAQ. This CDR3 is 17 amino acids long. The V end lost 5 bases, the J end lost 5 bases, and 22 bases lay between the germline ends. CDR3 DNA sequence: TGTGCCAGCAGCAACCCGTCTTGGGGGGGCGCGGAAAACATTCAGTACTTC. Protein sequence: CASSNPSWGGAENIQYF.

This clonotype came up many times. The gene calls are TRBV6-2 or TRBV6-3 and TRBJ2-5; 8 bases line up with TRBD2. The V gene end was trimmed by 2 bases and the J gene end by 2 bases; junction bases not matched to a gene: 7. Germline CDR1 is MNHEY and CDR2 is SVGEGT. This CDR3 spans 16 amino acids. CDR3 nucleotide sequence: TGTGCCAGCAGTTACGAGGCGCGGGAGGCGCAAGAGACCCAGTACTTC. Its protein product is CASSYEAREAQETQYF.

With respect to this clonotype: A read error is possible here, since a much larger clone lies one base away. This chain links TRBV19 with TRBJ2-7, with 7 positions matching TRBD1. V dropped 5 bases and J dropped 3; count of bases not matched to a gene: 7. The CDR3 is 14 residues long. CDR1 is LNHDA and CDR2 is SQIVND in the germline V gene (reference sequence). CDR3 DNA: TGTGCCAGTAGTTCCGATCGACAGGGCTACGAGCAGTACTTC. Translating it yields CASSSDRQGYEQYF.

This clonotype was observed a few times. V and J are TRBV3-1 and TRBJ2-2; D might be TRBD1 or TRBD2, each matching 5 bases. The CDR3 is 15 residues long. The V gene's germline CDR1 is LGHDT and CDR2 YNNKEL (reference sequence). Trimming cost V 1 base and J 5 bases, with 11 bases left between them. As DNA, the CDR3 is TGTGCCAGCAGCCAAGTCAGGGAGACAACCGGGGAGCTGTTTTTT. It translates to CASSQVRETTGELFF.

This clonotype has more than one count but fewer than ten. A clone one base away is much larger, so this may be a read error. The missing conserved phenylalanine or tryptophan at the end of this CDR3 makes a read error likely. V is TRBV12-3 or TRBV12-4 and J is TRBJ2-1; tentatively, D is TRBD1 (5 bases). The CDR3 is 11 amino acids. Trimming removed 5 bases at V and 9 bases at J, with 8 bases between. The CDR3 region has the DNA TGTGCCAGCAGTGACAGTGGTGAGCAGTTCCTC. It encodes CASSDSGEQFL.

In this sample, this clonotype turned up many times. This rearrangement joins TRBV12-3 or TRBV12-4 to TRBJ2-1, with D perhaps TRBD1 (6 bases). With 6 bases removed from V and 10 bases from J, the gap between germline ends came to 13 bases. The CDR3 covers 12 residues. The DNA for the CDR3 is TGTGCCAGCAGCCGAGGGACAACCGAGCAGTTCTTC. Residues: CASSRGTTEQFF.